This entry lists 12 T cell receptor beta chains sequenced from one sample in a study of chemoradiotherapy in HPV16-positive cancers. TCRdb's table, derived via immunoSEQ multiplex PCR, lists solely in-frame clones and lacks some. The table lists more than 10,000 clones, 88% of them singletons, with 2.4% in the top ten. Sequences were derived from blood, sampled from a patient who underwent chemoradiotherapy. Receptors were obtained from a human donor with HPV-associated anogenital cancer.

The chain joins TRBV2 to TRBJ2-1; 11 nucleotides match TRBD2. With V trimmed by 3 bases and J by 3 bases, 7 bases remained unmatched. Germline CDR1 SNHLY, CDR2 FYNNEI. The CDR3 runs 17 residues. The chain's CDR3 is CASSESSGGAFYNEQFF. DNA of the CDR3: TGTGCCAGCAGTGAGAGTAGCGGGGGGGCCTTCTACAATGAGCAGTTCTTC.

The chain combines TRBV7-9 with TRBJ2-2; D not resolved. Germline-derived CDR1 and CDR2 are SEHNR and FQNEAQ (reference sequence). V dropped 1 base and J dropped 0 bases, with 12 bases sitting between them. The CDR3 is made up of 17 amino acids. CDR3 sequence (DNA): TGTGCCAGCAGCTTAGAGAGTGTCGGGTCGAACACCGGGGAGCTGTTTTTT. It yields the protein CASSLESVGSNTGELFF.

J is TRBJ2-5 and V is TRBV7-2, with 7 bases aligning to TRBD1. J was trimmed by 1 base and V by 1 base; bases with no gene match: 3. The CDR3 has 15 amino acids. Germline CDR1 is SGHTA and CDR2 is FQGNSA. CDR3 nucleotide sequence: TGTGCCAGCAGCTTAGGGGGACAGAGCCAAGAGACCCAGTACTTC. Translated, it gives CASSLGGQSQETQYF.

J is TRBJ2-3 and V is TRBV5-1; 8 nucleotides match TRBD1. CDR1 and CDR2 (germline): SGHRS, YFSETQ. Trimming took 5 bases from V and 6 from J; bases not matched to a gene: 2. The CDR3 runs 12 residues. The CDR3 is CASSSGGDTQYF. The CDR3 coding sequence is TGCGCCAGCAGTTCAGGGGGCGATACGCAGTATTTT.

The chain uses TRBV5-1 and TRBJ2-5, with 7 positions matching TRBD1. The V segment lost 1 base and the J segment 1 base; nucleotides outside the gene matches: 4. This CDR3 contains 15 residues. Germline V gene lookup returns CDR1 SGHRS and CDR2 YFSETQ. This CDR3 reads CASSLRTGLQETQYF. The CDR3 DNA follows: TGCGCCAGCAGCTTGCGGACAGGTCTCCAAGAGACCCAGTACTTC.

V and J are TRBV7-3 and TRBJ2-2; D unresolved. Trimming removed 6 bases at V and 2 bases at J, with 4 bases between. The CDR3 consists of 12 residues. From germline, CDR1 is SGHTA and CDR2 FQGTGA. The CDR3 coding sequence is TGTGCCAGCAGGCCTAACACCGGGGAGCTGTTTTTT. This gives the protein CASRPNTGELFF.

The chain uses TRBV5-1 and TRBJ2-5, with no clear D. CDR3 length equals 14 residues. V was trimmed by 0 bases and J by 2 bases, leaving 8 bases between them. CDR1 and CDR2 (germline): SGHRS, YFSETQ. CDR3 in amino acids: CASSLGGVQETQYF. CDR3 in DNA: TGCGCCAGCAGCTTGGGTGGAGTACAAGAGACCCAGTACTTC.

CDR3 DNA: TGTGCCAGCAGCGTCGACTCCCCAGCAGATACGCAGTATTTT. Encoded protein: CASSVDSPADTQYF. The V gene is TRBV9, the J gene TRBJ2-3, with D unresolved. Germline CDR1 is SGDLS and CDR2 is YYNGEE. This CDR3 is built from 14 residues. V was pared by 2 bases and J by 4 bases, with 11 bases between.

This chain joins TRBV4-2 and TRBJ2-3, with 9 bases that match TRBD2. The germline CDR1 and CDR2 sequences are LGHNA and YNFKEQ. Germline trimming cut 4 bases from V and 2 bases from J; bases unmatched to any gene: 4. This CDR3 is built from 15 residues. Here the CDR3 reads CASSRGLADTDTQYF. The CDR3 nucleotides read TGTGCCAGCAGCCGGGGACTAGCCGACACAGATACGCAGTATTTT.

Turning to this clone: The sample contains more than one DNA sequence encoding this CDR3. In DNA, the CDR3 is TGTGCCAGTAGTGACAGGGGTCGCACTGAAGCTTTCTTT. Its translation is CASSDRGRTEAFF. The J gene is TRBJ1-1, the V gene TRBV19; 8 bases are a match to TRBD1. J gave up 4 bases and V 5 bases, and 3 bases lay outside the gene matches. CDR1 and CDR2 (germline): LNHDA, SQIVND (reference sequence). This CDR3 comprises 13 residues.

The gene calls are TRBV7-9 and TRBJ2-2; no clear D. V lost 1 base to trimming and J lost 6 bases, with 6 bases between them. This CDR3 region has 13 residues. In germline, CDR1 is SEHNR, CDR2 FQNEAQ (reference sequence). CDR3 sequence (DNA): TGTGCCAGCAGCTTAGTAGGGTCCGGGGAGCTGTTTTTT. Translation gives CASSLVGSGELFF.

This chain links TRBV5-1 with TRBJ2-2, with TRBD2 matching 8 bases. Germline loops: CDR1 SGHRS, CDR2 YFSETQ. With V trimmed by 0 bases and J by 0 bases, 10 bases remained unmatched. The CDR3 totals 19 residues. CDR3 in DNA: TGCGCCAGCAGCTTGGCCGGCCGGGGGGGTAACGCGAACACCGGGGAGCTGTTTTTT. This encodes CASSLAGRGGNANTGELFF. Full variable domain (missing parts from reference TRBV5-1 and TRBJ2-2): KAGVTQTPRYLIKTRGQQVTLSCSPISGHRSVSWYQQTPGQGLQFLFEYFSETQRNKGNFPGRFSGRQFSNSRSEMNVSTLELGDSALYLCASSLAGRGGNANTGELFFGEGSRLTVL.